Below, 4 T cell receptor beta chains from the same sample are listed, as sequenced in a study of CXCR3-negative and CXCR3-positive naive CD8 T cells. Regarding the study as a whole: Naive CXCR3-positive cells had TRB CDR3s more hydrophobic than those of CXCR3-negative naive cells.

The antigens for these receptors are not known. The TRB cDNA libraries were prepared by 5' RACE with UMI labels. TCRdb reprocessed the 5' RACE reads and keeps a single row for each CDR3 protein, giving no DNA. Seen in this sample are about 120,000 distinct CDR3 sequences; the ten most common clones hold just over 0.35%. The sample was naive CXCR3+ CD8+ T cells from blood. Subset described: CD45RO-CCR7+CD27+CD95- naive CD8+ T cells expressing CXCR3 (TNR3+). The receptor source for this set is a human donor in good health. Some clones in this sample may be carry-over from other donors' samples.

The chain links TRBV28 to TRBJ2-7; the D gene TCRdb calls, TRBD1, cannot be checked with no DNA. The V gene's germline CDR1 is MDHEN and CDR2 SYDVKM. This CDR3 spans 17 amino acids. This CDR3 reads CASRSGQGAPPRNEQYF.

V is TRBV6-2 or TRBV6-3 and J is TRBJ2-2; the TRBD1 assignment by TCRdb is unverifiable without DNA. The CDR3 sequence is 13 residues long. Germline V gene lookup returns CDR1 MNHEY and CDR2 SVGEGT. The CDR3 is CASSPTGARELFF.

This chain links TRBV7-9 with TRBJ2-5. CDR3 length: 14 amino acids. Germline lookup yields CDR1 SEHNR and CDR2 FQNEAQ (reference sequence). This chain's CDR3 is CASSLVLAEETQYF.

The chain couples TRBV21-1 to TRBJ2-1; TCRdb's D gene call, TRBD1, goes unchecked for lack of DNA. TRBV21-1 is an annotated pseudogene. This CDR3 comprises 13 residues. CDR3 in amino acids: CASSKNGGYEQFF.